The clone carrying this T cell receptor (beta chain) was recorded once. Its antigen is unknown. This sample was taken from a study of cytomegalovirus exposure and HLA in healthy donors. Across the whole study: It was reported in a later analysis that the 120 or so validation repertoires used the same platform as the 550 to 800 first-cohort repertoires. Study outcomes and limitations: Specificity for CMV antigens was confirmed in vitro for a few of the CMV-associated chains. The study designated 150 or so TCR beta chains cytomegalovirus-associated.

Losses at the gene ends were 6 bases for V and 3 bases for J; bases not matched to a gene: 5. The CDR3 has 15 amino acids. In germline, CDR1 is LNHNV, CDR2 YYDKDF (reference sequence). The repertoire was sequenced with immunoSEQ multiplex PCR; TCRdb's copy has only in-frame clones and lacks some. The sample has 150,000 to 200,000 clones; 85% to 90% are singletons. Donors were drawn from the approximately 120-subject validation cohort, separate from the approximately 680-subject first cohort. The chain recombines TRBV15 with TRBJ2-1, with 10 bases that match TRBD1. Sequencing used PBMCs. The receptor comes from a man aged 18 to 35 in good health and CMV-seropositive. This chain's CDR3 is CATRSRDRGYNEQFF. The CDR3 coding sequence is TGTGCCACCAGAAGCCGGGACAGGGGCTACAATGAGCAGTTCTTC.